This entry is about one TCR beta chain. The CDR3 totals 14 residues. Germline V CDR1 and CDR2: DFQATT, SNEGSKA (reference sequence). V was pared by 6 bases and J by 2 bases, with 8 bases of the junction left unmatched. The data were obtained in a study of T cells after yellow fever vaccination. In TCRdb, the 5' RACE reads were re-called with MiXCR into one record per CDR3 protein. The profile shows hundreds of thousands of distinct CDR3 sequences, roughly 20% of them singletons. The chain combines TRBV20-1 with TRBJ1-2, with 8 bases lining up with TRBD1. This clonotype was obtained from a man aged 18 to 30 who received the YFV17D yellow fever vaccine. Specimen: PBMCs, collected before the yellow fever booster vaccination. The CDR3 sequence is CSADRQGSNYGYTF. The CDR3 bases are TGCAGTGCAGACCGACAGGGGTCGAACTATGGCTACACCTTC.